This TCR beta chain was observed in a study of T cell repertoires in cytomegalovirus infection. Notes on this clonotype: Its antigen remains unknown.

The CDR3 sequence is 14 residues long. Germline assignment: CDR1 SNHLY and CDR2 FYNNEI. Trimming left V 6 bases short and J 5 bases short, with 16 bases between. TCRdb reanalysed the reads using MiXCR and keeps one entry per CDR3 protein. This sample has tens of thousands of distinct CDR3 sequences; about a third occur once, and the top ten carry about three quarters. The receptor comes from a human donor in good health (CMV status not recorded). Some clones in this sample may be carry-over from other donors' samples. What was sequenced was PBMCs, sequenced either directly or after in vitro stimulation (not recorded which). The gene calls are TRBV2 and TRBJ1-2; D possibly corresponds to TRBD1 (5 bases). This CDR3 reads CASRHGYGGYGYTF. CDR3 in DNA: TGTGCCAGCAGGCACGGATACGGGGGATATGGCTACACCTTC.